This T cell receptor (beta chain) stems from a study of shared clonotypes between healthy human individuals. Study at large: Three plates were used per donor for CD4 naive, three for CD4 memory, two for CD8 naive and one for CD8 memory. Findings and caveats of the study: For naive CD4 cells, around 5% of clonotypes were shared across a handful of donors. An effect of sequencing depth on clonotype sharing among donors was expected.

In the authors' methods: In the immunoSEQ data, sequences were junction-only and lacked quality scores, so filtering differed. Some clones are missing from TCRdb's copy, which holds only in-frame ones; the method was immunoSEQ multiplex PCR. D and trimming were read from the DNA, whereas the V and J calls and clone size are those reported in that table. Here the sample spans over a million clones, about 98% being singletons. About this clone: Antigen specificity is unknown.

This CDR3 contains 17 residues. CDR1 SGDLS and CDR2 YYNGEE come from the germline V gene. The J segment lost 4 bases and the V segment lost 3 bases, leaving 12 bases of the junction unmatched. The chain combines TRBV9 with TRBJ2-3; 9 positions agree with TRBD2. The origin of this receptor is a young man in good health. The sequenced sample consisted of naive CD4+ T cells sorted from blood. As for subset: CD45RA+ positively selected. CDR3 in DNA: TGTGCCAGCAGCGCCCAGGTTAGCGGGAGTTTGTCAGATACGCAGTATTTT. This translates into CASSAQVSGSLSDTQYF.